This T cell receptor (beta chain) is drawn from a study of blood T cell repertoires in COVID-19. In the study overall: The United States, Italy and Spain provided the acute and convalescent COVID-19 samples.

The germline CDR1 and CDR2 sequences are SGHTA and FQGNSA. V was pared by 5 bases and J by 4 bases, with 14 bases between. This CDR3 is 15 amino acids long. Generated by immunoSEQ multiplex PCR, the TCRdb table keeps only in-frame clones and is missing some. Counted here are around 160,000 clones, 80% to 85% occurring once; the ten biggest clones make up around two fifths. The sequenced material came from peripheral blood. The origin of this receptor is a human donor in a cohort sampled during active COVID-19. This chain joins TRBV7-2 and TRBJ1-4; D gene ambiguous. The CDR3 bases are TGTGCCAGCAGCCCCGCTTTCCCAGGTAATGAAAAACTGTTTTTT. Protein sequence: CASSPAFPGNEKLFF.